A single sample is the source of the 28 T cell receptor beta chains below, sequenced in a study of shared clonotypes between healthy human individuals. Data came from immunoSEQ multiplex PCR; TCRdb stores just in-frame clones and leaves some out. The sample has roughly 590,000 clones; 95% to 96% are singletons. Only CD45RO-negative cells positively selected for CCR7 counted as naive CD8 cells, so terminally differentiated effector memory CD45RA+ cells were excluded. What was sequenced was naive CD8+ T cells sorted from blood. The source of these receptors is a woman in her twenties or thirties in good health.

This sequence joins TRBV4-1 and TRBJ1-5; 11 bases line up with TRBD1. Per germline, CDR1 MGHRA and CDR2 YSYEKL. The length of the CDR3 is 16 residues. Germline trimming cut 3 bases from V and 4 bases from J; bases unmatched to any gene: 5. The CDR3: CASSQSGTGGNQPQHF. The CDR3 nucleotides are TGCGCCAGCAGCCAGAGCGGGACAGGGGGAAATCAGCCCCAGCATTTT.

This chain uses TRBV12-5 with TRBJ2-5; 10 bases are a match to TRBD2. The CDR3 has 15 amino acids. V was pared by 5 bases and J by 3 bases, with 6 bases of the junction left unmatched. CDR1 is LGHNT, CDR2 FRNRAP, per germline. CDR3 amino acids: CASGPGTSAEETQYF. The CDR3 nucleotides are TGTGCTAGTGGTCCCGGGACTAGCGCGGAAGAGACCCAGTACTTC.

This chain joins TRBV7-9 and TRBJ2-1; D is ambiguous. V lost 5 bases and J 8 bases, leaving 13 bases between the germline ends. Germline V gives CDR1 SEHNR, CDR2 FQNEAQ (reference sequence). The CDR3 is 13 residues long. The CDR3 spells CASSLAVRDEQFF. As DNA, the CDR3 is TGTGCCAGCAGCCTGGCAGTTAGGGATGAGCAGTTCTTC.

Note on this clone: Other DNA sequences in this specimen translate into the identical CDR3. The chain has TRBV9 and TRBJ2-2, with a possible D match to TRBD2 (6 bases). The V and J ends lost 0 bases and 4 bases respectively, with 10 bases between them. In germline, CDR1 is SGDLS, CDR2 YYNGEE. The CDR3 runs 15 residues. DNA for the CDR3: TGTGCCAGCAGCGTAGAGGCGGGAAGCACCGGGGAGCTGTTTTTT. This translates into CASSVEAGSTGELFF.

This chain links TRBV7-8 with TRBJ2-7; D gene uncertain. V was pared by 10 bases and J by 6 bases, with 19 bases between. The length of the CDR3 is 13 residues. Germline CDR1 is SGHVS and CDR2 is FQNEAQ. CDR3 sequence (DNA): TGTGCCACCCAGCCCAGACTGACTTTCGAGCAGTACTTC. Amino acids: CATQPRLTFEQYF. Filled out from reference TRBV7-8 and TRBJ2-7, the complete variable domain reads GAGVSQSPRYKVAKRGQDVALRCDPISGHVSLFWYQQALGQGPEFLTYFQNEAQLDKSGLPSDRFFAERPEGSVSTLKIQRTQQEDSAVYLCATQPRLTFEQYFGPGTRLTVT.

This chain joins TRBV30 and TRBJ2-2; TRBD2 agrees at 7 bases. Per the germline V gene, CDR1 is GTSNPN and CDR2 is SVGIG (reference sequence). V trimming: 4 bases; J trimming: 6 bases; junction bases outside the gene matches: 8. The CDR3 runs to 14 residues. Written as DNA, the CDR3 is TGTGCCTGGAACCCCTGGGGGGGACCCGGGGAGCTGTTTTTT. Protein: CAWNPWGGPGELFF.

The V gene is TRBV20-1, the J gene TRBJ2-7, with D maybe TRBD1 (6 bases). V lost 7 bases and J lost 6, with 7 bases in between. The CDR3 is 9 amino acids. Germline V gene sequence: CDR1 DFQATT, CDR2 SNEGSKA (reference sequence). CDR3 sequence (DNA): TGCAGTGTAGGGGGCGAGCAGTACTTC. Protein product: CSVGGEQYF.

The CDR3 DNA follows: TGTGCCAGCAGCGCATATGCAACTAATGAAAAACTGTTTTTT. This translates into CASSAYATNEKLFF. The chain has TRBV7-9 and TRBJ1-4; D not resolved. The V end lost 5 bases, the J end lost 0 bases, and 7 bases lay between the germline ends. CDR3 length: 14 residues. Per the germline V gene, CDR1 is SEHNR and CDR2 is FQNEAQ (reference sequence).

The chain has TRBV7-9 and TRBJ2-1; D possibly corresponds to TRBD2 (6 bases). V lost 1 base and J 8 bases, leaving 15 bases between the germline ends. The CDR3 sequence is 15 residues long. CDR1 is SEHNR and CDR2 is FQNEAQ in the germline V gene (reference sequence). This CDR3 is CASSLVEGNLDEQFF. The CDR3 DNA reads TGTGCCAGCAGCTTAGTGGAGGGGAATCTGGATGAGCAGTTCTTC. Full variable domain (remainder filled in from reference TRBV7-9 and TRBJ2-1): DTGVSQNPRHKITKRGQNVTFRCDPISEHNRLYWYRQTLGQGPEFLTYFQNEAQLEKSRLLSDRFSAERPKGSFSTLEIQRTEQGDSAMYLCASSLVEGNLDEQFFGPGTRLTVL.

The chain carries TRBV19 and TRBJ1-2; a weak D match, TRBD1 (5 bases). With 7 bases removed from V and 5 bases from J, the gap between germline ends came to 14 bases. The CDR3 loop spans 13 amino acids. Per germline, CDR1 LNHDA and CDR2 SQIVND (reference sequence). The CDR3 nucleotides read TGTGCCAGTACGCAGGGAATCGGGTATGGCTACACCTTC. This encodes CASTQGIGYGYTF.

The rearrangement links TRBV10-2 to TRBJ1-2; a weak D match, TRBD1 (5 bases). Germline CDR1 WSHSY, CDR2 SAAADI. This CDR3 is 13 amino acids long. The ends were cut back, 2 bases at V and 6 bases at J, with 10 bases in the middle. CDR3 nucleotides: TGCGCCAGCAGTGAGGGGGGGAGGGATGGCTACACCTTC. Encoded protein: CASSEGGRDGYTF.

The chain is built from TRBV5-1 and TRBJ1-4, with 9 bases that match TRBD1. Germline trimming cut 5 bases from V and 6 bases from J; bases unmatched to any gene: 8. The CDR3 is 15 amino acids. The germline CDR1 and CDR2 sequences are SGHRS and YFSETQ. This CDR3 is CASRSAGTGHEKLFF. In DNA form, the CDR3 reads TGCGCCAGCAGATCAGCCGGGACAGGGCATGAAAAACTGTTTTTT.

The chain links TRBV5-6 to TRBJ2-1; TRBD2 aligns across 14 bases. The CDR3 is made up of 16 amino acids. Germline V gene lookup returns CDR1 SGHDT and CDR2 YYEEEE. V lost 4 bases and J lost 3; bases outside the gene matches: 3. CDR3 region: CASSPGLAGGYNEQFF. For the CDR3, the DNA is TGTGCCAGCAGCCCCGGACTAGCGGGAGGCTACAATGAGCAGTTCTTC.

The chain recombines TRBV5-4 with TRBJ1-2, with D possibly matching TRBD1 (6 bases). This CDR3 is built from 12 residues. Trimming cost V 1 base and J 7 bases, with 8 bases left between them. The germline CDR1 and CDR2 sequences are SGHNT and YYREEE (reference sequence). The CDR3, as DNA: TGTGCCAGCAGCTTGACAGGGTTTGGCTACACCTTC. It is translated as CASSLTGFGYTF.

The chain couples TRBV2 to TRBJ2-7; 12 bases align to TRBD2. The V gene's germline CDR1 is SNHLY and CDR2 FYNNEI. The CDR3 runs 17 residues. Trimming at V came to 3 bases and at J to 0 bases, leaving 6 bases not matched to a gene. The CDR3 DNA reads as TGTGCCAGCAGTGACGGGCTAGCGGGAGGGAGCTCCTACGAGCAGTACTTC. This translates into CASSDGLAGGSSYEQYF.

The CDR3 sequence is CASSLRQTYEQYF. CDR3 nucleotide sequence: TGTGCCAGCAGCTTGAGACAGACCTACGAGCAGTACTTC. V usage is TRBV5-5 and J usage is TRBJ2-7, with a tentative D call TRBD1 (5 bases). This CDR3 is built from 13 residues. Deletions cut 1 base from V and 2 bases from J, with 7 bases between. Germline V gene lookup returns CDR1 SGHKS and CDR2 YYEKEE (reference sequence).

V gene TRBV29-1 combines with J gene TRBJ2-2, with 9 bases fitting TRBD1. Looked up from germline, CDR1 is SQVTM and CDR2 is ANQGSEA. V was clipped by 5 bases and J by 6 bases; unmatched bases: 4. The CDR3 extends over 13 amino acids. The CDR3 sequence: CSVSGQGAGELFF. DNA of the CDR3: TGCAGCGTTTCGGGACAGGGTGCCGGGGAGCTGTTTTTT.

The chain employs TRBV28 and TRBJ1-5; D is undetermined. V gave up 2 bases and J gave up 6 bases, with 17 bases separating them. Germline CDR1 is MDHEN and CDR2 is SYDVKM. CDR3 length: 16 amino acids. CDR3 protein: CASSLPSSPARQPQHF. The CDR3 DNA follows: TGTGCCAGCAGTTTACCCTCTTCTCCCGCTCGTCAGCCCCAGCATTTT.

V usage is TRBV7-9 and J usage is TRBJ2-7; D is perhaps TRBD1 or TRBD2 (5 bases each). CDR1 is SEHNR, CDR2 FQNEAQ, per germline (reference sequence). The ends were cut back, 6 bases at V and 3 bases at J, with 12 bases in the middle. This CDR3 comprises 13 residues. CDR3 amino acids: CASRGDLRYEQYF. The CDR3 nucleotides are TGTGCCAGCAGGGGGGACCTCCGCTACGAGCAGTACTTC.

The count of this clone is one. The chain has TRBV7-9 and TRBJ1-1; 11 nucleotides match TRBD1. CDR1 SEHNR and CDR2 FQNEAQ come from the germline V gene (reference sequence). The CDR3 sequence is 14 residues long. J lost 6 bases, V lost 6 bases, and 6 bases had no gene match. The CDR3 region has the DNA TGTGCCAGCAGTTCAGGGACAGGGGGGCCTGAAGCTTTCTTT. Protein sequence: CASSSGTGGPEAFF.

The chain has TRBV27 and TRBJ1-4, with 11 nucleotides matching TRBD1. CDR3 length: 16 residues. After removal of 5 bases from V and 7 bases from J, the junction contained 9 bases not matched to a gene. Germline lookup yields CDR1 MNHEY and CDR2 SMNVEV (reference sequence). CDR3 residues: CASSESPGQGGEKLFF. As DNA, the CDR3 is TGTGCCAGCAGTGAAAGTCCGGGACAGGGGGGTGAAAAACTGTTTTTT.

The rearrangement links TRBV28 to TRBJ2-1; no clear D gene. V was shortened by 5 bases and J by 4 bases, with 6 bases between the two germline ends. Germline CDR1 MDHEN, CDR2 SYDVKM. This CDR3 contains 12 residues. For the CDR3, the DNA is TGTGCCAGCAGTAGCCTATACAATGAGCAGTTCTTC. Amino acids: CASSSLYNEQFF. The full variable domain, rest sourced from reference TRBV28 and TRBJ2-1, is DVKVTQSSRYLVKRTGEKVFLECVQDMDHENMFWYRQDPGLGLRLIYFSYDVKMKEKGDIPEGYSVSREKKERFSLILESASTNQTSMYLCASSSLYNEQFFGPGTRLTVL.

This chain connects TRBV4-1 to TRBJ2-1; 7 bases align to TRBD1. The germline V gene encodes CDR1 MGHRA and CDR2 YSYEKL. V lost 1 base and J lost 8; bases outside the gene matches: 8. The CDR3 runs to 15 residues. The CDR3 DNA sequence: TGCGCCAGCAGCCAAGCAACAGGGGATTGGGATGAGCAGTTCTTC. Residues: CASSQATGDWDEQFF.

CDR3 nucleotide sequence: TGTGCCAGCGAGACAGAGAACACTGAAGCTTTCTTT. Its protein product is CASETENTEAFF. The genes are TRBV11-2 and TRBJ1-1, with D tentatively TRBD1 (5 bases). Germline V gene sequence: CDR1 SGHAT, CDR2 FQNNGV. V was shortened by 8 bases and J by 1 base, with 8 bases between the two germline ends. The CDR3 is made up of 12 amino acids. The full variable domain, completed using reference TRBV11-2 and TRBJ1-1, is EAGVAQSPRYKIIEKRQSVAFWCNPISGHATLYWYQQILGQGPKLLIQFQNNGVVDDSQLPKDRFSAERLKGVDSTLKIQPAKLEDSAVYLCASETENTEAFFGQGTRLTVV.

V gene TRBV9 combines with J gene TRBJ1-3; TRBD1 might be the D (5 bases). This CDR3 is 16 amino acids long. Germline V gives CDR1 SGDLS, CDR2 YYNGEE. Trimming pared 4 bases from V and 2 bases from J, leaving 16 bases between. The CDR3, as DNA: TGTGCCAGCAGCCAACCAGGGACGGTCACTGGAAACACCATATATTTT. Its protein product is CASSQPGTVTGNTIYF. Looking up the rest from reference TRBV9 and TRBJ1-3 gives the full variable domain: DSGVTQTPKHLITATGQRVTLRCSPRSGDLSVYWYQQSLDQGLQFLIQYYNGEERAKGNILERFSAQQFPDLHSELNLSSLELGDSALYFCASSQPGTVTGNTIYFGEGSWLTVV.

Regarding this clone: The same CDR3 arises from other DNA sequences in this sample as well. The genes are TRBV29-1 and TRBJ2-7; 9 nucleotides match TRBD1. Germline V lookup: CDR1 SQVTM, CDR2 ANQGSEA. This CDR3 has 13 residues. Unmatched junction bases numbered 6, after V lost 7 bases and J lost 2 bases. The CDR3 region is CSATGQGPYEQYF. CDR3 nucleotides: TGCAGCGCCACGGGACAGGGACCCTACGAGCAGTACTTC.

On this clone: This same CDR3 is encoded by further DNA sequences in the sample. The V and J genes are TRBV30 and TRBJ1-5; D unresolved. V was shortened by 1 base and J by 0 bases, with 7 bases between the two germline ends. The CDR3 totals 14 residues. Germline loops: CDR1 GTSNPN, CDR2 SVGIG (reference sequence). The CDR3 DNA reads TGTGCCTGGAGTGGAGGGTCTAGCAATCAGCCCCAGCATTTT. Residues: CAWSGGSSNQPQHF.

This chain connects TRBV7-9 to TRBJ2-1; D unresolved. V lost 8 bases, J lost 15 bases, and 20 bases lay in between. The germline gives CDR1 SEHNR, CDR2 FQNEAQ (reference sequence). The CDR3 covers 12 residues. CDR3 region: CASSGPRTERFF. The CDR3 DNA reads TGTGCCAGCTCAGGCCCCCGGACGGAGAGGTTCTTC.